Shown below are 26 T cell receptor beta chains from a single sample sequenced in a study of blood T cell repertoires in COVID-19. Generated by immunoSEQ multiplex PCR, the TCRdb table keeps only in-frame clones and is missing some. The sample lists roughly 230,000 clones, approximately 81% occurring once. The sample was peripheral blood. Receptor source: a man aged 35 to 55 with acute or convalescent COVID-19.

A word on this clone: Other nucleotide sequences in the sample specify the same CDR3. The chain recombines TRBV7-9 with TRBJ1-1, with D maybe TRBD1 (6 bases). This CDR3 is built from 14 residues. The germline V and J ends were trimmed by 5 bases and 1 base, with 11 bases remaining between them. Germline V CDR1 and CDR2: SEHNR, FQNEAQ (reference sequence). CDR3 in amino acids: CASSPTGSNTEAFF. DNA of the CDR3: TGTGCCAGCAGCCCTACAGGGTCGAACACTGAAGCTTTCTTT.

V usage is TRBV3-1 (or the pseudogene TRBV3-2) and J usage is TRBJ1-1, with 7 bases matching TRBD1. This CDR3 is built from 16 residues. CDR1 is LGHDT and CDR2 is YNNKEL in the germline V gene (reference sequence). V trimming: 2 bases; J trimming: 8 bases; junction bases outside the gene matches: 14. As DNA, the CDR3 is TGTGCCAGCAGCCAATTTTATGATTCGACAGGGCTAGAAGCTTTCTTT. This codes for CASSQFYDSTGLEAFF.

V usage is TRBV18 and J usage is TRBJ1-1; 9 nucleotides line up with TRBD1. The CDR3 sequence is 13 residues long. The junction had 3 bases not matched to a gene; V was cut back by 3 bases and J by 7 bases. Germline lookup yields CDR1 KGHSH and CDR2 LQKENI. This chain's CDR3 is CASSPDRGDEAFF. Here the CDR3 DNA reads TGTGCCAGCTCACCGGACAGGGGTGATGAAGCTTTCTTT.

The chain is built from TRBV30 and TRBJ1-5; TRBD1 agrees at 7 bases. From germline, CDR1 is GTSNPN and CDR2 SVGIG (reference sequence). CDR3 length equals 14 residues. V was clipped by 1 base and J by 4 bases; unmatched bases: 4. For the CDR3, the DNA is TGTGCCTGGAGTGCTTCAGGGGGTAATCAGCCCCAGCATTTT. Protein: CAWSASGGNQPQHF.

This clone was detected once. In DNA form, the CDR3 reads TGTGCCAGCAGGGATATAAACAGGGCCACTGAAGCTTTCTTT. Its protein is CASRDINRATEAFF. This sequence joins TRBV6-5 and TRBJ1-1; D is possibly TRBD1 (6 bases). CDR1 and CDR2 (germline): MNHEY, SVGAGI. Between the trimmed V and J ends, which lost 6 bases and 4 bases, there was a span of 15 bases. This CDR3 region has 14 residues.

J is TRBJ2-2 and V is TRBV2, with a possible D match to TRBD1 (7 bases). V gave up 6 bases and J gave up 11 bases, with 13 bases separating them. This CDR3 has 12 residues. The germline gives CDR1 SNHLY, CDR2 FYNNEI. In DNA, the CDR3 is TGTGCCAGCAGGGAGGGACAGTTAGAGCTGTTTTTT. It codes for CASREGQLELFF.

The chain joins TRBV7-9 to TRBJ2-5; D gene unclear. Germline CDR1 SEHNR, CDR2 FQNEAQ (reference sequence). This CDR3 region has 13 residues. Deletions cut 6 bases from V and 7 bases from J, with 15 bases between. The CDR3 nucleotides are TGTGCCAGCAGAACGGAGTTCGCTGCGACCCAGTACTTC. As protein: CASRTEFAATQYF.

V and J are TRBV6-1 and TRBJ2-7; 7 bases are shared with TRBD1. This CDR3 has 16 residues. The V and J ends lost 3 bases and 3 bases, in that order; junction bases with no gene match: 11. Germline V CDR1 and CDR2: MNHNS, SASEGT. CDR3 sequence (DNA): TGTGCCAGCAGTGACCCGACAGGGTCGTTCGGCTACGAGCAGTACTTC. Translation: CASSDPTGSFGYEQYF.

The V gene is TRBV13, the J gene TRBJ2-7, with D unclear. Germline V CDR1 and CDR2: PRHDT, FYEKMQ (reference sequence). CDR3 size: 15 residues. V shed 0 bases and J shed 5 bases, with 14 bases lying between them. The CDR3 spells CASSLGAARGDEQYF. CDR3 nucleotides: TGTGCCAGCAGCTTAGGCGCGGCTAGAGGTGACGAGCAGTACTTC.

The chain has TRBV6-2 or TRBV6-3 and TRBJ1-1; the D is unclear. Germline values: CDR1 MNHEY, CDR2 SVGEGT. Trimming left V 0 bases short and J 1 base short, with 12 bases between. The CDR3 sequence is 16 residues long. The CDR3 DNA reads TGTGCCAGCAGTTACTCCCCCTCACAAACGAACACTGAAGCTTTCTTT. Translated: CASSYSPSQTNTEAFF.

The chain recombines TRBV6-5 with TRBJ2-5, with TRBD1 matching 7 bases. CDR3 length equals 14 residues. Unmatched junction bases numbered 8, after V lost 4 bases and J lost 6 bases. In germline, CDR1 is MNHEY, CDR2 SVGAGI. Here the CDR3 reads CASSFSPGQKTQYF. The CDR3 nucleotides read TGTGCCAGCAGTTTTTCTCCGGGACAGAAGACCCAGTACTTC.

The chain carries TRBV9 and TRBJ1-1; a weak D match, TRBD1 (5 bases). V lost 0 bases and J lost 3, with 12 bases in between. The CDR3 extends over 15 amino acids. CDR1 is SGDLS and CDR2 is YYNGEE in the germline V gene. The CDR3 DNA is TGTGCCAGCAGCGTAGGGAGGTGGGGGGACACTGAAGCTTTCTTT. It yields the protein CASSVGRWGDTEAFF.

The V gene is TRBV7-9, the J gene TRBJ1-4, with D hard to call. Germline-derived CDR1 and CDR2 are SEHNR and FQNEAQ (reference sequence). With 7 bases removed from V and 6 bases from J, the gap between germline ends came to 18 bases. There are 15 residues in the CDR3. The CDR3 region has the DNA TGTGCCAGCAACCCTCCGGGTGGCGGCGATGAAAAACTGTTTTTT. Residues: CASNPPGGGDEKLFF.

The chain combines TRBV7-8 with TRBJ1-5, with TRBD1 matching over 10 bases. The CDR3 contains 16 residues. The V gene's germline CDR1 is SGHVS and CDR2 FQNEAQ. V was pared by 6 bases and J by 0 bases, with 5 bases of the junction left unmatched. The CDR3 DNA reads as TGTGCCAGCAGTTCTAGGACAGGGGGTAGCAATCAGCCCCAGCATTTT. Its protein is CASSSRTGGSNQPQHF.

This sequence joins TRBV6-5 and TRBJ1-5; D is perhaps TRBD1 (6 bases). The CDR3 consists of 16 residues. V was clipped by 4 bases and J by 2 bases, with 15 bases between them. From germline, CDR1 is MNHEY and CDR2 SVGAGI. As DNA, the CDR3 is TGTGCCAGCAGTTTAGGGACGGGGGGCCGCAATCAGCCCCAGCATTTT. Its protein product is CASSLGTGGRNQPQHF.

This clone was observed once. The chain has TRBV6-5 and TRBJ2-5; no firm D call. The CDR3 contains 12 residues. From germline, CDR1 is MNHEY and CDR2 SVGAGI. The V end lost 11 bases, the J end lost 2 bases, and 12 bases lay between the germline ends. The CDR3: CACARSQETQYF. The CDR3 DNA is TGTGCCTGCGCTAGAAGTCAAGAGACCCAGTACTTC.

The chain links TRBV7-7 to TRBJ2-1; 15 positions match TRBD2. Germline V CDR1 and CDR2: SSHAT, FNYEAQ (reference sequence). V lost 5 bases, J lost 10 bases, and 9 bases stayed unmatched. The CDR3 is 16 residues long. CDR3 DNA sequence: TGTGCCAGCAGCATGGGGACTAGCGGGGGGTTGGGAGAGCAGTTCTTC. Translating it yields CASSMGTSGGLGEQFF.

The chain uses TRBV11-3 and TRBJ1-1; D unresolved. The germline V and J ends were trimmed by 5 bases and 6 bases, with 13 bases remaining between them. CDR3 length: 13 residues. The V gene's germline CDR1 is SGHNT and CDR2 YENEEA. For the CDR3, the DNA is TGTGCCAGCAGCGCGGGCCTCAATGCTGAAGCTTTCTTT. Protein sequence: CASSAGLNAEAFF. The complete variable domain, with remaining parts taken from reference TRBV11-3 and TRBJ1-1, reads EAGVVQSPRYKIIEKKQPVAFWCNPISGHNTLYWYLQNLGQGPELLIRYENEEAVDDSQLPKDRFSAERLKGVDSTLKIQPAELGDSAVYLCASSAGLNAEAFFGQGTRLTVV.

The chain recombines TRBV5-1 with TRBJ1-1; tentative D call: TRBD1 (5 bases). Germline CDR1 is SGHRS and CDR2 is YFSETQ. The CDR3 contains 15 residues. The V and J ends lost 0 bases and 8 bases respectively, with 17 bases between them. The CDR3 bases are TGCGCCAGCAGCTTGGGAGACAGATCCCTCGAAGAAGCTTTCTTT. Translation gives CASSLGDRSLEEAFF.

This clone is a singleton in its sample. The CDR3 reads CASSSHRDRPDQPQHF. The CDR3 coding sequence is TGTGCCAGTAGTAGCCACCGGGACAGGCCCGATCAGCCCCAGCATTTT. V gene TRBV19 combines with J gene TRBJ1-5; 8 positions agree with TRBD1. The ends lost 4 bases at V and 5 bases at J; junction bases unmatched: 10. Germline CDR1 and CDR2: LNHDA and SQIVND (reference sequence). The CDR3 is made up of 16 amino acids.

Concerning this clone itself: Other DNA sequences within the sample encode an identical CDR3. The chain has TRBV3-1 (or the pseudogene TRBV3-2) and TRBJ1-5; D gene ambiguous. The germline V gene encodes CDR1 LGHDT and CDR2 YNNKEL (reference sequence). The CDR3 contains 13 residues. The ends were cut back, 1 base at V and 5 bases at J, with 6 bases in the middle. The CDR3 DNA reads TGTGCCAGCAGCCAAGGAGGAGATCAGCCCCAGCATTTT. This sequence encodes CASSQGGDQPQHF.

The gene calls are TRBV19 and TRBJ2-7, with D tentatively TRBD1 (6 bases). The V end lost 1 base, the J end lost 1 base, and 14 bases lay between the germline ends. The CDR3 runs 16 residues. Per the germline V gene, CDR1 is LNHDA and CDR2 is SQIVND (reference sequence). CDR3 amino acids: CASSIGLRGSSYEQYF. The CDR3 coding sequence is TGTGCCAGTAGTATAGGCCTCAGGGGCTCATCCTACGAGCAGTACTTC.

The rearrangement uses TRBV2 and TRBJ2-2; D not resolved. CDR3 size: 16 residues. V was clipped by 6 bases and J by 0 bases, with 14 bases between them. CDR1 is SNHLY, CDR2 FYNNEI, per germline. CDR3 protein: CASRPQRVANTGELFF. The CDR3 nucleotides read TGTGCCAGCAGACCCCAGCGAGTGGCGAACACCGGGGAGCTGTTTTTT.

The CDR3 DNA follows: TGTGCCACCAGCAGAGATTTTAGCGGCGCATGGGAGCAGTTCTTC. Protein: CATSRDFSGAWEQFF. The gene calls are TRBV15 and TRBJ2-1; D possibly corresponds to TRBD2 (6 bases). Trimming shortened V by 0 bases and J by 10 bases, and 16 bases separated the two germline ends. The CDR3 sequence is 15 residues long. Germline-derived CDR1 and CDR2 are LNHNV and YYDKDF (reference sequence).

This sequence joins TRBV6-5 and TRBJ1-3; the match to TRBD1 covers 9 bases. Germline assignment: CDR1 MNHEY and CDR2 SVGAGI. CDR3 size: 16 residues. V lost 0 bases and J lost 4; bases outside the gene matches: 4. The CDR3 nucleotides are TGTGCCAGCAGTTACTCAAGGACAGGGGCCGGAAACACCATATATTTT. Its translation is CASSYSRTGAGNTIYF.

The V and J genes are TRBV6-5 and TRBJ1-5; 7 positions match TRBD1. The germline CDR1 and CDR2 sequences are MNHEY and SVGAGI. V shed 5 bases and J 2 bases; nucleotides not matched to a gene: 6. This CDR3 has 15 residues. CDR3 nucleotide sequence: TGTGCCAGCAGTCCTCGGGGGACAGGCAATCAGCCCCAGCATTTT. Protein product: CASSPRGTGNQPQHF.